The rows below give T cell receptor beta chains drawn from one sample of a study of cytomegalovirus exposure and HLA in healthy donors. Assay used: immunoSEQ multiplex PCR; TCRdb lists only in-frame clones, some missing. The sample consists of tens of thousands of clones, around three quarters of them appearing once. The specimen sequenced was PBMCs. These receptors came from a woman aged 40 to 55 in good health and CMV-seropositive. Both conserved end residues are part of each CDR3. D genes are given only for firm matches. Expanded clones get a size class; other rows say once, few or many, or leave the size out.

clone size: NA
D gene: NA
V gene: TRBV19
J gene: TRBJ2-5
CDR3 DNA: TGTGCCAGTAGTATTAAAGGGAGAGAGACCCAGTACTTC
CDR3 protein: CASSIKGRETQYF

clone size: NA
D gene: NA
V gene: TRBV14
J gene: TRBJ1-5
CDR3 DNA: TGTGCCAGCAGCCAAACGGGGTGGAGTCCGACGTACCTTAGTCAGCCCCAGCATTTT
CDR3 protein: CASSQTGWSPTYLSQPQHF

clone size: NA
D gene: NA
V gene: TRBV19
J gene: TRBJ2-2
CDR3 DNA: TGTGCCAGTAAGCTTCGCGGTAGCGCCGGGGAGCTGTTTTTT
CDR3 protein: CASKLRGSAGELFF

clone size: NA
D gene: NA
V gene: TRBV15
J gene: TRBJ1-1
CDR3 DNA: TGTGCCACCAGCAGAGATGAGGCCAGGAACACTGAAGCTTTCTTT
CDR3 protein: CATSRDEARNTEAFF

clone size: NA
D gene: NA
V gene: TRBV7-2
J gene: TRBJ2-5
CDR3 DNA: TGTGCCAGCAGTCGGGATCAATTACAAGAGACCCAGTACTTC
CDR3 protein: CASSRDQLQETQYF

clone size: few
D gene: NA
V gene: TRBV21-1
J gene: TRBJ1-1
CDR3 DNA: TGTGCCAGCAGGGCGACAGTGAACACTGAAGCTTTCTTT
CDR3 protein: CASRATVNTEAFF

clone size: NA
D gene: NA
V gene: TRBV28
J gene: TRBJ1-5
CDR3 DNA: TGTGCCAGCAAGGAGGGTTCGGGCAATCAGCCCCAGCATTTT
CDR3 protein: CASKEGSGNQPQHF

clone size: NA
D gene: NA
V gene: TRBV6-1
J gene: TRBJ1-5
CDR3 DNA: TGTGCCAGCAGTTTACGCACCGGGGGCAATCAGCCCCAGCATTTT
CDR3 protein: CASSLRTGGNQPQHF

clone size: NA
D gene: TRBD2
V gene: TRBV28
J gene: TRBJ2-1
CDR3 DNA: TGTGCCAGCAGACCGGGACTAGCGGGTTACAATGAGCAGTTCTTC
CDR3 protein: CASRPGLAGYNEQFF

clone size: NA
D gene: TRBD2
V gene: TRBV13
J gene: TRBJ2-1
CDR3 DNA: TGTGCCAGCAGCTTACCGGCGGGAGTAGGTAATGAGCAGTTCTTC
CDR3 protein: CASSLPAGVGNEQFF

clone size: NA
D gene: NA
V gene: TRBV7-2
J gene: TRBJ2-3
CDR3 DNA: TGTGCCAGCAGCCCCCGCCGCACTACTATTTCCGATACGCAGTATTTT
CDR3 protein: CASSPRRTTISDTQYF

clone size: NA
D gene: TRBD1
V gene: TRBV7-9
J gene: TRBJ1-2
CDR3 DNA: TGTTCCAGCAGCTTAGCGCCGGGACAGGGGGAGGTTAACTATGGCTACACCTTC
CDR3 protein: CSSSLAPGQGEVNYGYTF

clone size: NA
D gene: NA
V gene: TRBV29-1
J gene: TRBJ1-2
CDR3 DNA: TGCAGCGTTAGGGACACGAAAAACTATGGCTACACCTTC
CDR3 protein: CSVRDTKNYGYTF

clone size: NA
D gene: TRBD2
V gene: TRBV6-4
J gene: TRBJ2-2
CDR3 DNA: TGTGCCAGCAGACGGACTAGCGGGCAGAACACCGGGGAGCTGTTTTTT
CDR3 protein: CASRRTSGQNTGELFF

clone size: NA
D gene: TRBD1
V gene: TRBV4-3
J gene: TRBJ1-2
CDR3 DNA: TGCGCCAGCAGCCAAGGCAGGGGGACCTACTATGGCTACACCTTC
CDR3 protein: CASSQGRGTYYGYTF

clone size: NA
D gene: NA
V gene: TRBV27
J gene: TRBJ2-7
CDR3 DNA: TGTGCCAGCAGGTGGGCAGGGTATTCCTACGAGCAGTACTTC
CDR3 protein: CASRWAGYSYEQYF

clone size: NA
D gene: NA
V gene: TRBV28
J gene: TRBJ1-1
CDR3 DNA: TGTGCCAGCAGTTTAAATCGAGGGCCTGAAGCTTTCTTT
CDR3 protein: CASSLNRGPEAFF

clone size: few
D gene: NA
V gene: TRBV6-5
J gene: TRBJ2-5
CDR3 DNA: TGTGCCAGCAGCAGACTAGTACAAGAGACCCAGTACTTC
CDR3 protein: CASSRLVQETQYF

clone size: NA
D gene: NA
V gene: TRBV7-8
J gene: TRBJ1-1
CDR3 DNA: TGTGCCAGCAGCAGGGTCCTGGGGCACACTGAAGCTTTCTTT
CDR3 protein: CASSRVLGHTEAFF

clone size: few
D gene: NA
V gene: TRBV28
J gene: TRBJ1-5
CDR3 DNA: TGTGCCAGCAGCGGGGCTGGGGGGGGAGGGTCGGCCCAGCATTTT
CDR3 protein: CASSGAGGGGSAQHF

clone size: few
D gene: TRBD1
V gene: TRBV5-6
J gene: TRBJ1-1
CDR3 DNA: TGTGCCAGCAGCCAGACAGGGGTGAACACTGAAGCTTTCTTT
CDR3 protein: CASSQTGVNTEAFF

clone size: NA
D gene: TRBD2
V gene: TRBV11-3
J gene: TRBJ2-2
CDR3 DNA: TGTGCCAGCAGCCCGACTAGCGGGGGATCCGGGGAGCTGTTTTTT
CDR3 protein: CASSPTSGGSGELFF

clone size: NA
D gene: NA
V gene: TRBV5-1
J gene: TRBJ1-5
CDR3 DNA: TGCGCCAGCAGACTCGACTATAGCAATCAGCCCCAGCATTTT
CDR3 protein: CASRLDYSNQPQHF

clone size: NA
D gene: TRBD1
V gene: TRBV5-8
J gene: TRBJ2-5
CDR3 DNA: TGTGCCAGCAGGGGACAGGGAGGGGAGACCCAGTACTTC
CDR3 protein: CASRGQGGETQYF

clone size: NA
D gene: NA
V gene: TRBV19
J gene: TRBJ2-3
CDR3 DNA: TGTGCCAGTAGTATAGATAGTCGGGTAGCGGGCACAGATACGCAGTATTTT
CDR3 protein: CASSIDSRVAGTDTQYF

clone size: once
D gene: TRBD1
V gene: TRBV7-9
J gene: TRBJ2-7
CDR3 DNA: TGTGCCAGCAGCTTCGAGACAGGGACCTACGAGCAGTACTTC
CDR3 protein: CASSFETGTYEQYF

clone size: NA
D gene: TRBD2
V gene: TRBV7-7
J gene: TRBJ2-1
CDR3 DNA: TGTGCTAGCAGCCCGAGCGGGAGCCCCATCCGTTACAATGAGCAGTTCTTC
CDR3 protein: CASSPSGSPIRYNEQFF

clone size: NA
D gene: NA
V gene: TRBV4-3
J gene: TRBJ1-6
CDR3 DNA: TGCGCCAGCAGCCAAGATGGTTCCGGGTCACCCCTCCACTTT
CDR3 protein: CASSQDGSGSPLHF

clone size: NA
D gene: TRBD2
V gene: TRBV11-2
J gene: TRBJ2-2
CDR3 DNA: TGTGCCAGCAGCGTGAGCGGGAGTGGCACCGGGGAGCTGTTTTTT
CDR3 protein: CASSVSGSGTGELFF

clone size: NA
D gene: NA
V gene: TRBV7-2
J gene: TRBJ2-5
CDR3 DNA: TGTGCCAGCAGCTTAGGACAGCGAAGGCAGTACTTC
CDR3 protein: CASSLGQRRQYF

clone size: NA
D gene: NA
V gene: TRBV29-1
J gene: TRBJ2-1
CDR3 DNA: TGCAGCGTTGAAAATGGGGGCGGTGAGCAGTTCTTC
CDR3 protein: CSVENGGGEQFF

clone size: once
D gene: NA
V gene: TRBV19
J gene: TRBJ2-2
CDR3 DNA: TGTGCCAGTAGTATGTTTTCCATGTACACCGGGGAGCTGTTTTTT
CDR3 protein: CASSMFSMYTGELFF

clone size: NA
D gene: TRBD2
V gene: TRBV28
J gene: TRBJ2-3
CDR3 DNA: TGTGCCAGCAGCCCGGGGGGGAGCACAGATACGCAGTATTTT
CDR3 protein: CASSPGGSTDTQYF

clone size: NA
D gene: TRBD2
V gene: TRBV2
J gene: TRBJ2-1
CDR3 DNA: TGTGCCAGCAGTGATCGGGCGGGAGGGCCGTGGTTCTTC
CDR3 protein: CASSDRAGGPWFF

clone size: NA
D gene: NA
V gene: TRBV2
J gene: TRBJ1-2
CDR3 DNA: TGTGCCAGCAGTGTCGAAGCGACAGTTAACTATGGCTACACCTTC
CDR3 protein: CASSVEATVNYGYTF

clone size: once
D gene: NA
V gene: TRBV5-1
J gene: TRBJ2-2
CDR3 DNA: TGCGCCAGCAGTCCCGCGAACACCGGGGAGCTGTTTTTT
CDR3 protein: CASSPANTGELFF

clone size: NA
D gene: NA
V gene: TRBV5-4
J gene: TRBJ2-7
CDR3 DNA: TGTGCCAGCAGCCCTGAATATCTGGGCGCAGCCTACGAGCAGTACTTC
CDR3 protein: CASSPEYLGAAYEQYF

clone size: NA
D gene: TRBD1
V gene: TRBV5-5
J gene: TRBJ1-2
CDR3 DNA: TGTGCCAGCAGCCTCCCAAGAGGGGGCCATGGCTACACCTTC
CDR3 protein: CASSLPRGGHGYTF

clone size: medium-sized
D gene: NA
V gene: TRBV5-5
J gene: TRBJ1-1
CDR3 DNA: TGTGCCAGCAGCTGGGGGGGGACTGAAGCTTTCTTT
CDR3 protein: CASSWGGTEAFF

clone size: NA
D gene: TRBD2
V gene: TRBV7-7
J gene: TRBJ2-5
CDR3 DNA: TGTGCTAGCAGCCCAGGAGGACTAGCGGGAGAGACCCAGTACTTC
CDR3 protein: CASSPGGLAGETQYF

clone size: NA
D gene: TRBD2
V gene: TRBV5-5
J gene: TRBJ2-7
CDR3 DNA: TGTGCCAGCAGCTTAACTAGCGACCCTCGGCAGTACTTC
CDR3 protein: CASSLTSDPRQYF

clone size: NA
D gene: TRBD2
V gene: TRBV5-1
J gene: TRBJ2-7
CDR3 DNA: TGCGCCAGCAATGGCGGGAGTTTCTACGAGCAGTACTTC
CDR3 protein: CASNGGSFYEQYF

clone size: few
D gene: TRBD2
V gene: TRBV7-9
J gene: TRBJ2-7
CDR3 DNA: TGTGCCAGCAGCCCACTGTTGGGAGGGGCAGGCGAGCAGTACTTC
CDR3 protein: CASSPLLGGAGEQYF

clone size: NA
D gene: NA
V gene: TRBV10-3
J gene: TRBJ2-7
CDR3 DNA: TGTGCCATCAGTGAGTCGACCCTCAGGTGGGAGCAGTACTTC
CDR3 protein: CAISESTLRWEQYF

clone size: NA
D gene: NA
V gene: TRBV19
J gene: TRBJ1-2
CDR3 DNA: TGTGCCAGTAGTAGGTACAGGGAAGATAGTGGCTACACCTTC
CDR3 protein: CASSRYREDSGYTF